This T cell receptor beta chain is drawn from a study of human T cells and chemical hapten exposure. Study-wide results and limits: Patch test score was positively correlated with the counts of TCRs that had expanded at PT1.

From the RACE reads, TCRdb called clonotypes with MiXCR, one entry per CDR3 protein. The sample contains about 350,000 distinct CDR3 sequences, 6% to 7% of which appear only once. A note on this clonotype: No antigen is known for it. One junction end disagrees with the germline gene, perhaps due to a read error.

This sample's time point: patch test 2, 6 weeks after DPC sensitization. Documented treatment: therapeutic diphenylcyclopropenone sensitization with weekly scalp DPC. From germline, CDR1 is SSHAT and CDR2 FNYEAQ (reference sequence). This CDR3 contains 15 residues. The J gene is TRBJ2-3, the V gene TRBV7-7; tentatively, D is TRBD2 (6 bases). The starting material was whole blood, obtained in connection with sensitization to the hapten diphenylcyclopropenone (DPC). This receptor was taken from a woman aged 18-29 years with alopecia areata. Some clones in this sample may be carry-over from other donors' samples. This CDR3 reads CASSLGGANTDTQYF. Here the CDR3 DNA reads TGTGCTAGCAGCTTAGGAGGGGCCAACACAGATACGCAGTATTTT.